This T cell receptor (beta chain) emerged from a study of post-analysis software for immune sequencing data. The CDR3 loop spans 13 amino acids. Trimming removed 1 base from V and 6 bases from J, with 8 bases in between. Unique molecular identifiers had been added to the TCR beta cDNA libraries. Via MiXCR, TCRdb re-called the PCR reads, giving one row per CDR3 protein. The sample gives approximately 150,000 distinct CDR3 sequences, approximately 28% of which show up once; approximately 1.6% is in the top ten. Study-level findings and limits: Controls had lower frequencies than patients of five or six TRBV segments, which included TRBV5-6, TRBV5-1 and TRBV20-1.

Ten or more counts support this clonotype. Antigen: not known. Source material: blood. The chain combines TRBV12-3 or TRBV12-4 with TRBJ2-3, with unresolved D. This TCR derives from a girl aged 5 to 17 with multiple sclerosis. The CDR3 loop reads CASSLGVGDTQYF. CDR3 coding DNA: TGTGCCAGCAGTTTAGGGGTAGGGGATACGCAGTATTTT.